This TCR beta chain was profiled in a study of Ad26.COV2.S vaccination and SARS-CoV-2 variants. Study-wide context: Participants got Ad26.COV2.S intramuscularly, once or twice 56 days apart.

In regard to this clone: Its matching antigen is unknown.

Some clones are missing from TCRdb's copy, which holds only in-frame ones; the method was immunoSEQ multiplex PCR. The sample has some 290,000 clones, just under 85% seen once. Treatment described: over 15 received Ad26.COV2.S at low or high dose, single or two shots; about 5 received placebo; per-sample allocation not given. On day 63 after the first injection, vaccine and placebo recipients gave samples. General study results and limits: Among vaccine recipients, spike-specific TCR breadth exceeded that of placebo recipients.

The input for sequencing was peripheral blood, taken in a trial of Ad26.COV2.S vaccine versus placebo. The origin of this receptor is a person between 18 and 60 years old who received the Ad26.COV2.S COVID-19 vaccine or a placebo.

CDR3 in DNA: TGTGCCAGCAGCTTAGGGCAGATCGGGGAGCTGTTTTTT. Translating gives CASSLGQIGELFF. This chain uses TRBV7-3 with TRBJ2-2, with D hard to call. Deletions cut 2 bases from V and 7 bases from J, with 8 bases between. CDR1 is SGHTA, CDR2 FQGTGA, per germline. This CDR3 region has 13 residues.